These 22 T cell receptor beta chains came from one sample sequenced in a study of control samples from healthy donors and cancer patients. Sequencing was performed with immunoSEQ multiplex PCR; in TCRdb, only in-frame clones are kept and a portion is missing. The sample comprises approximately 150,000 clones, more than 85% of which are singletons, and just over 2% rests with the top ten. Specimen: blood. These receptors were collected from a woman in her forties in good health.

The rearrangement joins TRBV2 to TRBJ2-4; tentatively, D is TRBD2 (5 bases). The CDR3 is 13 amino acids. V dropped 6 bases and J dropped 0 bases, with 6 bases sitting between them. Germline values: CDR1 SNHLY, CDR2 FYNNEI. CDR3 region: CASSGEAKNIQYF. DNA of the CDR3: TGTGCCAGCAGCGGGGAAGCCAAAAACATTCAGTACTTC.

On this clone: Additional DNA sequences in this sample encode the identical CDR3. The rearrangement uses TRBV3-1 (or the pseudogene TRBV3-2) and TRBJ1-2; D call uncertain. Trimming took 0 bases from V and 8 from J, leaving 7 bases between them. The CDR3 is 12 residues long. Germline assignment: CDR1 LGHDT and CDR2 YNNKEL (reference sequence). The CDR3 bases are TGTGCCAGCAGCCAAGAAGGAGGGGGCTACACCTTC. Translated, it gives CASSQEGGGYTF.

This chain uses TRBV6-5 with TRBJ2-3, with 10 bases fitting TRBD2. The CDR3 runs to 15 residues. Germline CDR1 and CDR2: MNHEY and SVGAGI. The V gene end was trimmed by 6 bases and the J gene end by 8 bases; junction bases not matched to a gene: 11. The DNA of the CDR3 is TGTGCCAGCAGCCGTGGGGCTAGCGGGGGTGGTACGCAGTATTTT. Amino acid sequence: CASSRGASGGGTQYF.

The chain couples TRBV6-1 to TRBJ1-2, with D unclear. Between the trimmed V and J ends, which lost 2 bases and 3 bases, there was a span of 13 bases. CDR3 size: 15 residues. Germline lookup yields CDR1 MNHNS and CDR2 SASEGT. DNA of the CDR3: TGTGCCAGCAGTGAAATTGTACAAGGATACTATGGCTACACCTTC. Translation: CASSEIVQGYYGYTF.

This clone was seen just once. The chain employs TRBV20-1 and TRBJ1-1; 7 nucleotides match TRBD1. The CDR3 consists of 13 residues. CDR1 and CDR2 from the germline V gene are DFQATT and SNEGSKA (reference sequence). Trimming at V came to 3 bases and at J to 7 bases, leaving 8 bases not matched to a gene. CDR3 in amino acids: CSASNRGAGEAFF. CDR3 nucleotides: TGCAGTGCTAGTAACAGGGGCGCAGGTGAAGCTTTCTTT.

The rearrangement uses TRBV5-1 and TRBJ1-4; tentatively, D is TRBD1 (6 bases). The germline gives CDR1 SGHRS, CDR2 YFSETQ. The V gene lost 4 bases and the J gene lost 3 bases, with 19 bases spanning the gap. The CDR3 totals 17 residues. In DNA, the CDR3 is TGCGCCAGCAGCCGCCCGCCCATGGGGGGCCCTAATGAAAAACTGTTTTTT. Protein product: CASSRPPMGGPNEKLFF. Supplemented by reference TRBV5-1 and TRBJ1-4, the full variable domain reads KAGVTQTPRYLIKTRGQQVTLSCSPISGHRSVSWYQQTPGQGLQFLFEYFSETQRNKGNFPGRFSGRQFSNSRSEMNVSTLELGDSALYLCASSRPPMGGPNEKLFFGSGTQLSVL.

The chain is built from TRBV5-1 and TRBJ1-1; D may be TRBD1 (5 bases). Between the trimmed V and J ends, which lost 4 bases and 2 bases, there was a span of 27 bases. The CDR3 sequence is 19 residues long. The germline V gene has CDR1 SGHRS and CDR2 YFSETQ. In nucleotides, the CDR3 is TGCGCCAGCAGCCTCCGAGGGACCGGACGGGGGGAGCTAAACACTGAAGCTTTCTTT. It specifies CASSLRGTGRGELNTEAFF.

This chain uses TRBV14 with TRBJ2-5; D gene uncertain. CDR1 and CDR2 (germline): SGHDN, FVKESK. Trimming removed 6 bases at V and 5 bases at J, with 13 bases between. This CDR3 is 13 amino acids long. In DNA form, the CDR3 reads TGTGCCAGCAGTCAAATAGATATTGAGACCCAGTACTTC. Its protein is CASSQIDIETQYF.

The chain combines TRBV11-2 with TRBJ2-3; maybe TRBD1 (6 bases). V was cut by 0 bases and J by 4 bases, with 14 bases left in between. The CDR3 is 16 residues long. CDR1 is SGHAT and CDR2 is FQNNGV in the germline V gene. CDR3 residues: CASSLDRPGASDTQYF. CDR3 nucleotides: TGTGCCAGCAGCTTAGATCGCCCAGGGGCGTCAGATACGCAGTATTTT.

This sequence joins TRBV10-2 and TRBJ1-1; TRBD1 is a possible D gene (6 bases). The CDR3 has 13 amino acids. Deletions cut 3 bases from V and 6 bases from J, with 11 bases between. Germline CDR1 reads WSHSY; CDR2 reads SAAADI. The CDR3 is CASSEQGGSEAFF. The CDR3 coding sequence is TGCGCCAGCAGTGAACAGGGAGGGTCTGAAGCTTTCTTT.

The chain combines TRBV28 with TRBJ1-6; TRBD1 aligns across 9 bases. CDR1 MDHEN and CDR2 SYDVKM come from the germline V gene. With 6 bases clipped from V and 10 bases from J, the junction kept 4 bases outside the gene matches. The CDR3 contains 13 residues. The CDR3 DNA is TGTGCCAGCAGGGGACAGGGAGACTCACCCCTCCACTTT. It codes for CASRGQGDSPLHF.

The V call is TRBV10-1, the J call TRBJ2-2, with D perhaps matching TRBD1 (6 bases). Germline CDR1 is WNHNN and CDR2 is SYGVQD (reference sequence). The CDR3 sequence is 15 residues long. Trimming took 9 bases from V and 3 from J, leaving 17 bases between them. CDR3 DNA: TGCGCCAGGCCCTCGGCAGGGGACGACACCGGGGAGCTGTTTTTT. Amino acids: CARPSAGDDTGELFF.

This clone was observed a handful of times. The rearrangement uses TRBV5-1 and TRBJ2-5; D may match TRBD1 or TRBD2 (5 bases each). This CDR3 region has 16 residues. CDR1 SGHRS and CDR2 YFSETQ come from the germline V gene. Between the trimmed V and J ends, which lost 5 bases and 1 base, there was a span of 18 bases. This chain's CDR3 is CASRRETGRVQETQYF. The CDR3 region has the DNA TGCGCCAGCAGGAGGGAAACAGGCAGGGTCCAAGAGACCCAGTACTTC.

V gene TRBV2 combines with J gene TRBJ2-2; 10 nucleotides line up with TRBD2. J lost 5 bases, V lost 6 bases, and 9 bases had no gene match. The CDR3 sequence is 16 residues long. The germline CDR1 and CDR2 sequences are SNHLY and FYNNEI. CDR3 bases: TGTGCCAGCAGGGCTAGCGGGGGCCCAGGGACCGGGGAGCTGTTTTTT. Translated: CASRASGGPGTGELFF.

The rearrangement uses TRBV4-1 and TRBJ1-1; D unresolved. The V gene lost 3 bases and the J gene lost 0 bases, with 8 bases spanning the gap. The germline CDR1 and CDR2 sequences are MGHRA and YSYEKL. CDR3 length equals 14 residues. The CDR3 DNA follows: TGCGCCAGCAGCCAGGGGAAGTTGAACACTGAAGCTTTCTTT. It translates to CASSQGKLNTEAFF.

The chain joins TRBV10-3 to TRBJ1-1; 8 nucleotides align to TRBD1. The CDR3 runs to 13 residues. The trim removed 6 bases at V and 7 bases at J, leaving 7 bases unmatched. Germline CDR1 ENHRY, CDR2 SYGVKD. The CDR3 protein is CAIRPDRGGEAFF. CDR3 nucleotide sequence: TGTGCCATCAGACCCGACAGGGGTGGTGAAGCTTTCTTT.

The chain has TRBV5-4 and TRBJ2-7, with D maybe TRBD1 (6 bases). The CDR3 sequence is 14 residues long. The V end lost 1 base, the J end lost 3 bases, and 11 bases lay between the germline ends. CDR1 is SGHNT and CDR2 is YYREEE in the germline V gene (reference sequence). The CDR3 sequence is CASSLQGLGYEQYF. Here the CDR3 DNA reads TGTGCCAGCAGCTTGCAGGGGCTCGGCTACGAGCAGTACTTC.

The rearrangement uses TRBV2 and TRBJ1-2, with a tentative D call TRBD1 (6 bases). The V gene's germline CDR1 is SNHLY and CDR2 FYNNEI. The CDR3 spans 14 residues. V was cut by 4 bases and J by 0 bases, with 9 bases left in between. DNA for the CDR3: TGTGCCAGCAGTGCGCGACAGGCTAACTATGGCTACACCTTC. Translation: CASSARQANYGYTF.

DNA for the CDR3: TGTGCCAGCGGGAGGACAGGGGGCACAACTAATGAAAAACTGTTTTTT. This encodes CASGRTGGTTNEKLFF. The chain carries TRBV11-2 and TRBJ1-4; 11 bases match TRBD1. V was pared by 8 bases and J by 0 bases, with 5 bases of the junction left unmatched. The CDR3 runs 16 residues. Germline CDR1 reads SGHAT; CDR2 reads FQNNGV.

The CDR3 protein is CASSFAEVTEAFF. The CDR3 nucleotides read TGTGCCAGCAGCTTCGCGGAGGTCACTGAAGCTTTCTTT. The chain uses TRBV5-5 and TRBJ1-1; D ambiguous. V shed 2 bases and J shed 4 bases, with 9 bases lying between them. Germline V gene data show CDR1 as SGHKS and CDR2 as YYEKEE (reference sequence). This CDR3 has 13 residues.

The genes are TRBV5-1 and TRBJ2-3; 8 bases are a match to TRBD2. The J segment lost 5 bases and the V segment lost 4 bases, leaving 12 bases of the junction unmatched. Germline CDR1 reads SGHRS; CDR2 reads YFSETQ. CDR3 length: 16 residues. In nucleotides, the CDR3 is TGCGCCAGCAGCCCCGGTGTTAGCGGGGCGGAAGATACGCAGTATTTT. Translating gives CASSPGVSGAEDTQYF.

V usage is TRBV6-5 and J usage is TRBJ2-1; 13 bases map to TRBD2. Germline values: CDR1 MNHEY, CDR2 SVGAGI. Trimming cost V 2 bases and J 7 bases; bases outside gene matches: 2. This CDR3 is 15 amino acids long. DNA of the CDR3: TGTGCCAGCAGTTACGGGACTAGCGGGGCAAATGAGCAGTTCTTC. Amino acids: CASSYGTSGANEQFF.